Detailed here is one T cell receptor beta chain. Its antigen remains unidentified. ViraFEST expansion of antigen-specific CD4+ T cells with viral peptide pools preceded sequencing. Subsequent to a culture period of about ten days, CD4+ T cells were isolated. The vaccine given was either BNT162b2 or mRNA-1273, in two doses. Every well housed roughly 2.1 million PBMC, which grew in culture alongside 10 IU/ml IL-2 and 10 ug/ml peptides. This sample is part of a study of vaccination effects on CD4 cells after COVID-19. The V end lost 2 bases, the J end lost 5 bases, and 15 bases lay between the germline ends. This CDR3 is built from 16 residues. CDR1 MGHDK and CDR2 SYGVNS come from the germline V gene. Libraries were prepared by immunoSEQ multiplex PCR; TCRdb keeps only in-frame clonotypes and omits some of them. The data show about 69,000 clones, with approximately 76% seen just once and more than 0.9% held by the top ten.

Specimen: CD4+ T cells from PBMCs cultured with HCoV-OC43 spike peptides, collected after COVID-19 vaccination. Subset denoted: HCoV-OC43 spike overlapping peptide pool stimulation. The chain uses TRBV25-1 and TRBJ1-4, with D possibly being TRBD1 (6 bases). The sequence came from a human donor who received a COVID-19 vaccine. The CDR3 sequence is CASSEPGRGMNEKLFF. CDR3 bases: TGTGCCAGCAGTGAACCAGGGAGGGGGATGAATGAAAAACTGTTTTTT.